This note documents a single TCR beta chain sequence. This specimen comes from a study of blood T cell repertoires in COVID-19. Study-level background: Acute and convalescent COVID-19 specimens originated in the United States, Italy and Spain. PBMCs, B-cell-depleted T cells, or T cells provided the cDNA or gDNA that made up the material.

Original analysis: Amplification of reference gene primers provided the estimated nucleated cell counts. Using immunoSEQ multiplex PCR, the repertoire was profiled, and TCRdb retains in-frame clones only, with some absent. V, J and clone size were drawn from that table, and D and trimming were deduced from the DNA. This repertoire shows about 90,000 clones, approximately 86% found once; its top ten account for about 15%. The ends lost 1 base at V and 13 bases at J; junction bases unmatched: 6. Germline CDR1 and CDR2: SEHNR and FQNEAQ (reference sequence). This CDR3 is 12 amino acids long. This receptor was taken from a male donor with acute or convalescent COVID-19. This chain uses TRBV7-9 with TRBJ2-5; TRBD1 matches 7 bases. Sample: peripheral blood. This CDR3 reads CASSLGDSLRYF. As DNA, the CDR3 is TGTGCCAGCAGCTTAGGGGACAGCCTACGGTACTTC.